This TCR beta chain emerged from a study of Tregs in tolerant kidney transplant recipients (dated by TCRdb to about 2019). Some background on the complete study: TCRbeta sequencing was used in the study to identify donor-specific regulatory T cells before combined kidney and bone marrow transplantation, and the identified cells were then tracked after transplant. In a few healthy controls, several methods of expanding Tregs specific for an allogeneic donor were compared by TCRbeta repertoire sequencing.

V lost 2 bases and J lost 1 base; the stretch between them is 8 bases long. CDR1 and CDR2 are drawn from the germline V gene: SGHNT, YENEEA. Counted from cysteine to phenylalanine, this CDR3 has 15 amino acids. Of the read, only the CDR3 DNA is kept; its 45 bases are in frame from base 1. The sample holds a few counts of this clone. It lacks a known antigen. Base qualities are missing; no much larger clone stands one base away. General findings and caveats noted by the study authors: Biological reproducibility was not directly assessed, although technical replication error appeared to be minimal. Expanding Tregs with activated donor B cells appeared to identify the most biologically relevant and donor-specific TCRbeta repertoire. The study was limited by small patient numbers, and the findings need validation in larger populations and under other immunosuppression protocols.

Thawed PBMCs were FACS-sorted into unstimulated Tregs (CD4+CD25+CD127-), CD4+ non-Tregs (CD4+CD25-), CD4 cells and CD8 cells. Prior to Treg sorting, thawed PBMCs were rested overnight with roughly 200 IU/ml IL-2 at 37 degrees C. Blood from healthy controls was obtained either as purchased buffy coats or from healthy volunteers. Healthy control blood was separated into PBMCs by Ficoll density gradient and cryopreserved, and patient PBMCs were collected both before and after transplant. For TCRbeta CDR3 sequencing, genomic DNA was extracted from sorted cells using the QIAGEN DNeasy Blood and Tissue Kit. High-throughput TCRbeta CDR3 sequencing, which included PCR amplification with bias correction and internal controls, was done commercially through immunoSEQ. Regarding the original processing steps: Unique productive TCRbeta sequences were defined by CDR3 nucleotide sequence where primers matched, and otherwise by CDR3 amino acid sequence together with Vbeta and Jbeta genes. To correct for sorting error, sequences found in more than one sorted population at a frequency ratio of 2:1 or less were discarded, and the remaining shared sequences were assigned to the population with the higher frequency. Donor-reactive sequences were defined as at least 5-fold expanded in CFSE-low cells versus unstimulated cells, with frequency of at least 0.01% in CFSE-low cells. Jensen-Shannon divergence, calculated on the top 100 TCRbeta sequences ranked by frequency, was used to quantify repertoire divergence. For samples with multiple sequencing runs, sorting error was corrected in each run separately before the runs were combined. TCRdb holds this immuneACCESS table with in-frame rearrangements only. Some clones are missing; in checked studies, unresolved V genes explain under half, and the rest has no known cause. D and trimming come from the DNA, and the V and J calls and clone size come from that table. The sample table contains roughly 17,000 clones; only one count was recorded for 65% to 90% of them. About 2.5% of the sample belongs to the ten largest clones.

The material sequenced was Tregs from blood. The chain links TRBV11-3 with TRBJ2-2, with a tentative D gene TRBD1 over 5 matching bases. This clonotype originated in a human donor in good health. The sequenced DNA is TGTGCCAGCAGCTTACAGGGCCAGAACACCGGGGAGCTGTTTTTT. Translated, it gives CASSLQGQNTGELFF.